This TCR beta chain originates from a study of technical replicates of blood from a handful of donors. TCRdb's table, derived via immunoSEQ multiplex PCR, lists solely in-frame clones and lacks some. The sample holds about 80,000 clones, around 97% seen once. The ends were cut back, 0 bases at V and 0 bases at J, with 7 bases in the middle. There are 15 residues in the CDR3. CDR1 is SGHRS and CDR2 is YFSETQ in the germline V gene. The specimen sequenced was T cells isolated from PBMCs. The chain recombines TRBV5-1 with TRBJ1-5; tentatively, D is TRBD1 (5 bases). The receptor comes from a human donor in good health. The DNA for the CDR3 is TGCGCCAGCAGCTTGGCAGGGAATAGCAATCAGCCCCAGCATTTT. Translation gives CASSLAGNSNQPQHF. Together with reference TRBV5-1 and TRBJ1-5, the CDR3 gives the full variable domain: KAGVTQTPRYLIKTRGQQVTLSCSPISGHRSVSWYQQTPGQGLQFLFEYFSETQRNKGNFPGRFSGRQFSNSRSEMNVSTLELGDSALYLCASSLAGNSNQPQHFGDGTRLSIL.